The 5 T cell receptor beta chains reported below all come from one sample, sequenced in a study of blood T cell repertoires in COVID-19. Assay: immunoSEQ multiplex PCR; the TCRdb copy retains only in-frame clones and omits some. Among 89,000 or so clones listed, about 90% were seen once. Source material: peripheral blood. The receptors come from a man aged 45-65 years with COVID-19, enrolled during active disease.

V is TRBV5-8 and J is TRBJ2-1; weak D call: TRBD1 (6 bases). The CDR3 contains 13 residues. Trimming took 2 bases from V and 8 from J, leaving 11 bases between them. Germline CDR1 SGHTS, CDR2 YDEGEE. The CDR3: CASSFSGDDEQFF. The CDR3 nucleotides are TGTGCCAGCAGCTTTTCAGGGGACGATGAGCAGTTCTTC. The variable domain in full, completed from reference TRBV5-8 and TRBJ2-1, reads EAGVTQSPTHLIKTRGQQATLRCSPISGHTSVYWYQQALGLGLQFLLWYDEGEERNRGNFPPRFSGRQFPNYSSELNVNALELEDSALYLCASSFSGDDEQFFGPGTRLTVL.

This chain uses TRBV18 with TRBJ1-1; D possibly corresponds to TRBD1 (5 bases). Trimming pared 6 bases from V and 1 base from J, leaving 9 bases between. The CDR3 runs to 13 residues. CDR1 is KGHSH and CDR2 is LQKENI in the germline V gene. The CDR3 DNA is TGTGCCAGCTCCGGGGGGAGGAACACTGAAGCTTTCTTT. Encoded protein: CASSGGRNTEAFF.

This chain uses TRBV3-1 (or the pseudogene TRBV3-2) with TRBJ2-5, with D perhaps matching TRBD2 (6 bases). CDR3 length equals 12 residues. Deletions cut 5 bases from V and 5 bases from J, with 9 bases between. The germline gives CDR1 LGHDT, CDR2 YNNKEL (reference sequence). The CDR3 DNA reads as TGTGCCAGCAGCACACGGGGGGAGACCCAGTACTTC. This encodes CASSTRGETQYF.

This chain joins TRBV3-1 (or the pseudogene TRBV3-2) and TRBJ2-7, with TRBD1 identical over 9 bases. V lost 3 bases and J lost 3; bases outside the gene matches: 6. The CDR3 consists of 15 residues. Germline V gene lookup returns CDR1 LGHDT and CDR2 YNNKEL (reference sequence). Here the CDR3 reads CASSQGTGWHYEQYF. CDR3 sequence (DNA): TGTGCCAGCAGCCAGGGGACAGGGTGGCACTACGAGCAGTACTTC.

This chain uses TRBV19 with TRBJ1-1; D not certain. This CDR3 is built from 13 residues. Per the germline V gene, CDR1 is LNHDA and CDR2 is SQIVND (reference sequence). Trimming shortened V by 7 bases and J by 4 bases, and 13 bases separated the two germline ends. The CDR3 here is CASKLAIGTEAFF. The CDR3 DNA reads TGTGCCAGTAAGTTAGCTATAGGCACTGAAGCTTTCTTT.